A single sample gave rise to the 21 T cell receptor beta chains below, sequenced in a study of shared clonotypes between healthy human individuals. Here immunoSEQ multiplex PCR was the method, and the copy in TCRdb shows in-frame clones only, minus some. The sample holds about 750,000 clones, 90% to 95% seen once. Selected positively for CCR7 and CD45RO-negative, naive CD8 cells excluded terminally differentiated effector memory CD45RA+ cells. The material sequenced was naive CD8+ T cells sorted from blood. These receptors were obtained from a man younger than 40 in good health.

CDR3 residues: CASSFLGGHTGELFF. CDR3 bases: TGTGCCAGCAGTTTCCTCGGGGGACACACCGGGGAGCTGTTTTTT. This chain links TRBV27 with TRBJ2-2, with a weak D call TRBD2 (6 bases). From germline, CDR1 is MNHEY and CDR2 SMNVEV (reference sequence). The CDR3 covers 15 residues. V was clipped by 3 bases and J by 3 bases, with 11 bases between them.

V usage is TRBV5-8 and J usage is TRBJ2-3, with TRBD1 matching over 7 bases. V shed 4 bases, J shed 4 bases, and the junction held 3 bases outside the gene matches. The CDR3 is 13 residues long. The V gene's germline CDR1 is SGHTS and CDR2 YDEGEE. In DNA, the CDR3 is TGTGCCAGCAGCCGACAGGGCGCAGATACGCAGTATTTT. This encodes CASSRQGADTQYF.

The chain employs TRBV15 and TRBJ2-7; D possibly corresponds to TRBD2 (6 bases). Germline-derived CDR1 and CDR2 are LNHNV and YYDKDF (reference sequence). The CDR3 loop spans 15 amino acids. The ends were cut back, 5 bases at V and 0 bases at J, with 14 bases in the middle. The CDR3 loop is CATSERRGRSYEQYF. CDR3 coding DNA: TGTGCCACCAGCGAGAGGAGGGGTCGCTCCTACGAGCAGTACTTC.

The chain combines TRBV6-1 with TRBJ2-7; TRBD2 matches 10 bases. Germline CDR1 reads MNHNS; CDR2 reads SASEGT. This CDR3 is built from 15 residues. The J segment lost 3 bases and the V segment lost 6 bases, leaving 8 bases of the junction unmatched. The CDR3 bases are TGTGCCAGCAGCGAACGGACTAGCGGTTACTACGAGCAGTACTTC. Amino acids: CASSERTSGYYEQYF.

With respect to this clone: The sample holds other DNA sequences that translate to the same CDR3. V is TRBV9 and J is TRBJ2-7; weak D call: TRBD1 (5 bases). Per the germline V gene, CDR1 is SGDLS and CDR2 is YYNGEE. The CDR3 is 14 residues long. Trimming took off 0 bases at V and 4 bases at J, with 11 bases between the two ends. The CDR3 DNA sequence: TGTGCCAGCAGCGTAGGCGACAGAGGATACGAGCAGTACTTC. Protein sequence: CASSVGDRGYEQYF. The whole variable domain, filled in from reference TRBV9 and TRBJ2-7, reads DSGVTQTPKHLITATGQRVTLRCSPRSGDLSVYWYQQSLDQGLQFLIQYYNGEERAKGNILERFSAQQFPDLHSELNLSSLELGDSALYFCASSVGDRGYEQYFGPGTRLTVT.

V usage is TRBV27 and J usage is TRBJ1-5, with TRBD1 matching over 9 bases. The CDR3 sequence is 15 residues long. Germline V lookup: CDR1 MNHEY, CDR2 SMNVEV (reference sequence). The V and J ends lost 8 bases and 5 bases, in that order; junction bases with no gene match: 10. CDR3 protein: CASSPFGQGHQPQHF. The CDR3 DNA follows: TGTGCCAGCTCCCCCTTCGGACAGGGGCATCAGCCCCAGCATTTT.

Turning to this clone: Additional DNA sequences in this sample encode the identical CDR3. This rearrangement joins TRBV27 to TRBJ2-1; D unresolved. Germline V gene data show CDR1 as MNHEY and CDR2 as SMNVEV (reference sequence). V lost 0 bases and J lost 4, with 7 bases in between. The CDR3 is 14 amino acids. Here the CDR3 reads CASSLSVEYNEQFF. Here the CDR3 DNA reads TGTGCCAGCAGTTTATCGGTAGAGTACAATGAGCAGTTCTTC.

The chain uses TRBV9 and TRBJ1-2; no reliable D call. V lost 7 bases to trimming and J lost 2 bases, with 9 bases between them. The CDR3 runs 12 residues. Germline V gives CDR1 SGDLS, CDR2 YYNGEE. Here the CDR3 reads CASYPVNYGYTF. DNA of the CDR3: TGTGCCAGCTACCCAGTCAACTATGGCTACACCTTC.

This rearrangement joins TRBV6-1 to TRBJ2-7, with 7 positions matching TRBD1. The CDR3 is 14 residues long. V lost 11 bases and J lost 0; bases outside the gene matches: 10. From germline, CDR1 is MNHNS and CDR2 SASEGT. The CDR3 coding sequence is TGTGCCGGCGAAAACAGGGGAGACTCCTACGAGCAGTACTTC. Amino acid sequence: CAGENRGDSYEQYF.

This chain connects TRBV7-9 to TRBJ2-7; 7 bases agree with TRBD1. From germline, CDR1 is SEHNR and CDR2 FQNEAQ (reference sequence). The CDR3 sequence is 15 residues long. J gave up 2 bases and V 1 base, and 5 bases lay outside the gene matches. The DNA for the CDR3 is TGTGCCAGCAGCTTAGATTTCGGGACAGCCTACGAGCAGTACTTC. Translated: CASSLDFGTAYEQYF.

The chain combines TRBV29-1 with TRBJ1-3; D not resolved. The CDR3 is 15 amino acids. Germline-derived CDR1 and CDR2 are SQVTM and ANQGSEA. The V and J ends lost 7 bases and 0 bases respectively, with 16 bases between them. The CDR3, as DNA: TGCAGCGCCCAACCCTCGGACCTCTCTGGAAACACCATATATTTT. Translated, it gives CSAQPSDLSGNTIYF.

A remark on this clone: Other nucleotide sequences from this sample produce the same CDR3. The gene calls are TRBV7-9 and TRBJ2-7, with 10 bases that match TRBD2. The V segment lost 1 base and the J segment 1 base; nucleotides outside the gene matches: 4. The CDR3 totals 16 residues. CDR1 SEHNR and CDR2 FQNEAQ come from the germline V gene (reference sequence). The CDR3 sequence: CASSLVASGSSYEQYF. The DNA for the CDR3 is TGTGCCAGCAGCTTAGTCGCTAGCGGGAGTTCCTACGAGCAGTACTTC.

The V gene is TRBV27, the J gene TRBJ2-3; D is unresolved. V was cut by 1 base and J by 2 bases, with 13 bases left in between. The germline V gene encodes CDR1 MNHEY and CDR2 SMNVEV (reference sequence). The CDR3 runs 16 residues. The CDR3 nucleotides are TGTGCCAGCAGTTTATTGGGCCCTGAGAACACAGATACGCAGTATTTT. Its protein is CASSLLGPENTDTQYF.

V and J are TRBV7-9 and TRBJ2-1; no firm D call. With 8 bases removed from V and 6 bases from J, the gap between germline ends came to 8 bases. Germline loops: CDR1 SEHNR, CDR2 FQNEAQ (reference sequence). This CDR3 comprises 11 residues. The CDR3 DNA reads TGTGCCAGCTATGACGGCAATGAGCAGTTCTTC. Protein: CASYDGNEQFF.

The chain recombines TRBV7-2 with TRBJ2-1; no clear D gene. Trimming stripped 5 bases from V and 1 base from J, with 12 bases between. CDR1 and CDR2 (germline): SGHTA, FQGNSA. CDR3 length: 15 residues. The CDR3 region is CASSLRSVSYNEQFF. Here the CDR3 DNA reads TGTGCCAGCAGCCTAAGGAGTGTATCCTACAATGAGCAGTTCTTC.

This chain joins TRBV29-1 and TRBJ2-1, with 10 bases matching TRBD1. CDR1 and CDR2 from the germline V gene are SQVTM and ANQGSEA. This CDR3 is built from 12 residues. The ends lost 7 bases at V and 7 bases at J; junction bases unmatched: 4. The chain's CDR3 is CSGRQGANEQFF. As DNA, the CDR3 is TGCAGCGGACGACAGGGGGCAAATGAGCAGTTCTTC.

This chain connects TRBV28 to TRBJ2-7; no clear D. CDR1 is MDHEN, CDR2 SYDVKM, per germline. The V gene lost 2 bases and the J gene lost 1 base, with 6 bases spanning the gap. The CDR3 consists of 13 residues. CDR3 DNA sequence: TGTGCCAGCAGTTTACCAAGTTCCTACGAGCAGTACTTC. Amino acids: CASSLPSSYEQYF.

This clone has only one observation. The chain recombines TRBV5-5 with TRBJ1-3, with D unresolved. V lost 1 base to trimming and J lost 9 bases, with 11 bases between them. Germline CDR1 and CDR2: SGHKS and YYEKEE (reference sequence). The CDR3 length is 13 residues. The CDR3 nucleotides read TGTGCCAGCAGCTTGTTGTTTAGTAGCACCATATATTTT. Amino acids: CASSLLFSSTIYF. Supplemented by reference TRBV5-5 and TRBJ1-3, the full variable domain reads DAGVTQSPTHLIKTRGQQVTLRCSPISGHKSVSWYQQVLGQGPQFIFQYYEKEERGRGNFPDRFSARQFPNYSSELNVNALLLGDSALYLCASSLLFSSTIYFGEGSWLTVV.

This clone was observed once. V usage is TRBV5-4 and J usage is TRBJ2-7, with 8 bases lining up with TRBD1. The CDR3 contains 13 residues. Unmatched junction bases numbered 1, after V lost 3 bases and J lost 2 bases. Germline CDR1 is SGHNT and CDR2 is YYREEE (reference sequence). This CDR3 reads CASSSTGAYEQYF. The CDR3 DNA reads as TGTGCCAGCAGCTCGACAGGGGCCTACGAGCAGTACTTC.

The V gene is TRBV7-8, the J gene TRBJ2-3; D call uncertain. Trimming took 2 bases from V and 5 from J, leaving 20 bases between them. Germline V gene data show CDR1 as SGHVS and CDR2 as FQNEAQ. The CDR3 covers 17 residues. The CDR3 nucleotides are TGTGCCAGCAGCTTAACCCCCCGAACGTCCCAGGAAGATACGCAGTATTTT. It yields the protein CASSLTPRTSQEDTQYF.

The chain uses TRBV5-1 and TRBJ1-1; a possible D gene is TRBD1 (6 bases). The CDR3 totals 13 residues. The V gene's germline CDR1 is SGHRS and CDR2 YFSETQ. Trimming removed 2 bases from V and 7 bases from J, with 12 bases in between. The chain's CDR3 is CASSFHQGSEAFF. DNA of the CDR3: TGCGCCAGCAGCTTCCATCAGGGGAGTGAAGCTTTCTTT. The full variable domain, in which reference TRBV5-1 and TRBJ1-1 provide the parts outside the CDR3, is KAGVTQTPRYLIKTRGQQVTLSCSPISGHRSVSWYQQTPGQGLQFLFEYFSETQRNKGNFPGRFSGRQFSNSRSEMNVSTLELGDSALYLCASSFHQGSEAFFGQGTRLTVV.